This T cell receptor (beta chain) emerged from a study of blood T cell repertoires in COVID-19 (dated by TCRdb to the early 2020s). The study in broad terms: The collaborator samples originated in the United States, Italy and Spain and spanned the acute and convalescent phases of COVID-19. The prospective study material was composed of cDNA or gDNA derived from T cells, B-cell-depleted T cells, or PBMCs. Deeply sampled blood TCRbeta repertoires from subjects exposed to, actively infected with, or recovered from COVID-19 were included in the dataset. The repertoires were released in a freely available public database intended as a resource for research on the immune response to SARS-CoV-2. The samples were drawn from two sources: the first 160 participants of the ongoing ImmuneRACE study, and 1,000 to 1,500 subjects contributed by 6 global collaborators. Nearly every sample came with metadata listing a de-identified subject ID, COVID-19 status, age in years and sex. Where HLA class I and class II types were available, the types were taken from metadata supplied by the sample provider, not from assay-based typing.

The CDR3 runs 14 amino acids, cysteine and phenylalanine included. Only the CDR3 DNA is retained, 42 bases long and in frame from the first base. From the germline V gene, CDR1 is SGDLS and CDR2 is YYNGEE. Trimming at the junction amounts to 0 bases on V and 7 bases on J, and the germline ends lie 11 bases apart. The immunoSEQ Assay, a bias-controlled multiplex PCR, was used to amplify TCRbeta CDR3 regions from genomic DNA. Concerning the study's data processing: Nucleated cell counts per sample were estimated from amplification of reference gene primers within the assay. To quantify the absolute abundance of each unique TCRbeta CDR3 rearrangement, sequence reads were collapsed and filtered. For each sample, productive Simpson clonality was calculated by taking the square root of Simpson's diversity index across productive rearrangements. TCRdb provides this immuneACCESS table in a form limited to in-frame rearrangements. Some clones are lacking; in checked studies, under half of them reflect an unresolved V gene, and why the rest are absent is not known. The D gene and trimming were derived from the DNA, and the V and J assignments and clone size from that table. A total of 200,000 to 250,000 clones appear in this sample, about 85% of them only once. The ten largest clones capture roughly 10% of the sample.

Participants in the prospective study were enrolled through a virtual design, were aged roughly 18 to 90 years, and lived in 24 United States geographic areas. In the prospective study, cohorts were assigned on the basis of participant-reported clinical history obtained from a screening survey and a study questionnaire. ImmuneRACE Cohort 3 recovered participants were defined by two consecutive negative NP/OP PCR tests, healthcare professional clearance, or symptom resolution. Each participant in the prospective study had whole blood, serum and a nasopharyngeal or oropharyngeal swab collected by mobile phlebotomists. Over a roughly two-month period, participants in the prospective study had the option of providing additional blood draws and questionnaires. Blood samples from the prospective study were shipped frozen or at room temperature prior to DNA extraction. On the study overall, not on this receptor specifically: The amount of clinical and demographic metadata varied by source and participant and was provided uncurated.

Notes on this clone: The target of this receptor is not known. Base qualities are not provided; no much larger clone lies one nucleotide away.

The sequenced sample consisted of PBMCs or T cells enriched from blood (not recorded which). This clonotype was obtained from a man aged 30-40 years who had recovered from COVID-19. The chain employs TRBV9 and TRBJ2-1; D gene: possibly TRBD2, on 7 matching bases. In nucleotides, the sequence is TGTGCCAGCAGCGTAGGAGGGGGGGTGAATGAGCAGTTCTTC. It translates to CASSVGGGVNEQFF. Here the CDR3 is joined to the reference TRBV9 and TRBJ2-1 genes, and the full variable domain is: DSGVTQTPKHLITATGQRVTLRCSPRSGDLSVYWYQQSLDQGLQFLIQYYNGEERAKGNILERFSAQQFPDLHSELNLSSLELGDSALYFCASSVGGGVNEQFFGPGTRLTVL.